The 30 T cell receptor beta chains given below trace back to one sample, sequenced in a study of blood T cell repertoires in COVID-19. Clones were sequenced by immunoSEQ multiplex PCR, and TCRdb holds only the in-frame ones, with some missing. The data contain more than 100,000 clones, around 80% of them seen just once; the ten biggest clones take up about 2.6%. The sequencing input was PBMCs or T cells enriched from blood (not recorded which). Receptors were obtained from a man in his forties or fifties with acute COVID-19.

This chain uses TRBV28 with TRBJ1-1; TRBD1 agrees at 7 bases. Looked up from germline, CDR1 is MDHEN and CDR2 is SYDVKM. Losses at the gene ends were 7 bases for V and 1 base for J; bases not matched to a gene: 12. This CDR3 region has 16 residues. The CDR3 reads CASISSTTGENTEAFF. The CDR3 bases are TGTGCCAGCATTTCGAGTACAACAGGGGAGAACACTGAAGCTTTCTTT.

This clone showed up just once. This rearrangement joins TRBV29-1 to TRBJ1-4; no firm D call. CDR3 size: 13 residues. V lost 0 bases to trimming and J lost 5 bases, with 7 bases between them. Germline CDR1 and CDR2: SQVTM and ANQGSEA. CDR3 protein: CSVEETGNEKLFF. The CDR3 nucleotides are TGCAGCGTTGAAGAAACCGGGAATGAAAAACTGTTTTTT.

This sequence joins TRBV7-2 and TRBJ2-7, with TRBD2 matching 8 bases. The germline V gene has CDR1 SGHTA and CDR2 FQGNSA. With 0 bases clipped from V and 4 bases from J, the junction kept 8 bases outside the gene matches. This CDR3 contains 16 residues. CDR3 in DNA: TGTGCCAGCAGCTTAGCCTCGGCTAGCGGGTTGTACGAGCAGTACTTC. This encodes CASSLASASGLYEQYF.

The V and J genes are TRBV6-5 and TRBJ2-1; 9 nucleotides match TRBD2. Germline trimming cut 0 bases from V and 12 bases from J; bases unmatched to any gene: 12. The germline CDR1 and CDR2 sequences are MNHEY and SVGAGI. The CDR3 contains 16 residues. Written as DNA, the CDR3 is TGTGCCAGCAGTTACTCGGCGGCTAGCGGGGCCCCCCGGCAGTTCTTC. Protein: CASSYSAASGAPRQFF.

This clone came up a few times. This chain joins TRBV12-5 and TRBJ1-6; 9 bases are a match to TRBD1. Germline V gives CDR1 LGHNT, CDR2 FRNRAP. The J segment lost 5 bases and the V segment lost 0 bases, leaving 5 bases of the junction unmatched. This CDR3 is 17 amino acids long. For the CDR3, the DNA is TGTGCTAGTGGTTTGGTACCCGGGACAGGGAATAATTCACCCCTCCACTTT. Encoded protein: CASGLVPGTGNNSPLHF.

Written as DNA, the CDR3 is TGTGCCAGCAGCGTCGGACTAGCGGGGGGGCAGGTCAATGAGCAGTTCTTC. It encodes CASSVGLAGGQVNEQFF. The chain links TRBV9 to TRBJ2-1; TRBD2 matches 15 bases. Germline lookup yields CDR1 SGDLS and CDR2 YYNGEE. The CDR3 consists of 17 residues. With V trimmed by 2 bases and J by 6 bases, 6 bases remained unmatched.

The chain couples TRBV4-1 to TRBJ2-2; a possible D gene is TRBD2 (6 bases). Germline V gene sequence: CDR1 MGHRA, CDR2 YSYEKL. The CDR3 totals 15 residues. The V end was cut by 6 bases, the J end by 2 bases, with 13 bases between. The chain's CDR3 is CASRVERANTGELFF. The DNA of the CDR3 is TGCGCCAGCAGGGTGGAGCGGGCCAACACCGGGGAGCTGTTTTTT.

The table lists this clone with a few counts. This rearrangement joins TRBV11-2 to TRBJ2-4, with 7 bases lining up with TRBD2. Per germline, CDR1 SGHAT and CDR2 FQNNGV. The CDR3 totals 14 residues. V lost 3 bases, J lost 6 bases, and 5 bases stayed unmatched. CDR3 in amino acids: CASSLGGMGNIQYF. As DNA, the CDR3 is TGTGCCAGCAGCTTGGGAGGGATGGGAAACATTCAGTACTTC.

The chain employs TRBV2 and TRBJ1-6; D ambiguous. The germline gives CDR1 SNHLY, CDR2 FYNNEI. Trimming removed 8 bases from V and 7 bases from J, with 6 bases in between. The CDR3 runs to 11 residues. The CDR3 here is CASEANSPLHF. CDR3 in DNA: TGTGCCAGCGAGGCAAATTCACCCCTCCACTTT.

This chain uses TRBV5-1 with TRBJ2-7; D is possibly TRBD1 (6 bases). Germline CDR1 reads SGHRS; CDR2 reads YFSETQ. CDR3 length equals 15 residues. V dropped 2 bases and J dropped 4 bases, with 16 bases sitting between them. CDR3 protein: CASSFGQTSGYEQYF. The CDR3 region has the DNA TGCGCCAGCAGCTTCGGACAGACTTCAGGGTACGAGCAGTACTTC.

The chain recombines TRBV5-8 with TRBJ1-1; D perhaps matches TRBD1 (6 bases). From germline, CDR1 is SGHTS and CDR2 YDEGEE. The CDR3 has 14 residues. Trimming shortened V by 3 bases and J by 1 base, and 10 bases separated the two germline ends. In DNA form, the CDR3 reads TGTGCCAGCAGCTCTGGCAGGGGGAACACTGAAGCTTTCTTT. Encoded protein: CASSSGRGNTEAFF. The entire variable domain, with the rest obtained from reference TRBV5-8 and TRBJ1-1, is as follows: EAGVTQSPTHLIKTRGQQATLRCSPISGHTSVYWYQQALGLGLQFLLWYDEGEERNRGNFPPRFSGRQFPNYSSELNVNALELEDSALYLCASSSGRGNTEAFFGQGTRLTVV.

This chain connects TRBV3-1 (or the pseudogene TRBV3-2) to TRBJ2-3, with D maybe TRBD2 (5 bases). V was clipped by 2 bases and J by 0 bases, with 9 bases between them. Germline V gene data show CDR1 as LGHDT and CDR2 as YNNKEL (reference sequence). The CDR3 is 15 residues long. The CDR3 loop reads CASSQQAVSTDTQYF. CDR3 coding DNA: TGTGCCAGCAGCCAACAAGCGGTTAGCACAGATACGCAGTATTTT.

V is TRBV7-9 and J is TRBJ2-2; D call uncertain. The CDR3 length is 16 residues. Per the germline V gene, CDR1 is SEHNR and CDR2 is FQNEAQ (reference sequence). V lost 1 base, J lost 1 base, and 10 bases lay in between. The DNA for the CDR3 is TGTGCCAGCAGCTTAGTTGTCACACAGAACACCGGGGAGCTGTTTTTT. Translation gives CASSLVVTQNTGELFF.

The chain uses TRBV5-6 and TRBJ2-7; the D is unclear. CDR1 and CDR2 from the germline V gene are SGHDT and YYEEEE. The CDR3 is 12 amino acids. Trimming took 4 bases from V and 4 from J, leaving 9 bases between them. The CDR3 DNA reads TGTGCCAGCAGCCCGTCGGGTTACGAGCAGTACTTC. Translating it yields CASSPSGYEQYF.

V usage is TRBV10-3 and J usage is TRBJ1-6; TRBD1 matches at 9 bases. Trimming took 0 bases from V and 6 from J; bases not matched to a gene: 6. CDR3 length: 17 residues. Germline V CDR1 and CDR2: ENHRY, SYGVKD. The CDR3 nucleotides are TGTGCCATCAGTGAGTCAAAGACAGGGGGAGCTAATTCACCCCTCCACTTT. This translates into CAISESKTGGANSPLHF.

The genes are TRBV7-2 and TRBJ2-7; TRBD2 agrees at 8 bases. The CDR3 is 15 amino acids. CDR1 is SGHTA and CDR2 is FQGNSA in the germline V gene. With V trimmed by 5 bases and J by 2 bases, 8 bases remained unmatched. CDR3 residues: CASSPTSELTYEQYF. The CDR3 bases are TGTGCCAGCAGCCCGACTAGCGAACTAACCTACGAGCAGTACTTC.

The V gene is TRBV13, the J gene TRBJ1-6; perhaps TRBD1 as D (6 bases). The CDR3 is 15 residues long. Trimming took off 2 bases at V and 6 bases at J, with 11 bases between the two ends. CDR1 PRHDT and CDR2 FYEKMQ come from the germline V gene (reference sequence). The CDR3 loop reads CASSLSGAFNSPLHF. DNA of the CDR3: TGTGCCAGCAGCTTATCAGGGGCTTTTAATTCACCCCTCCACTTT.

V is TRBV2 and J is TRBJ1-5; 9 bases are a match to TRBD1. After removal of 6 bases from V and 1 base from J, the junction contained 1 base not matched to a gene. Germline values: CDR1 SNHLY, CDR2 FYNNEI. The CDR3 sequence is 14 residues long. The CDR3 protein is CASSGTGSNQPQHF. In DNA form, the CDR3 reads TGTGCCAGCAGCGGGACAGGGAGCAATCAGCCCCAGCATTTT.

The chain couples TRBV2 to TRBJ2-5, with 11 bases fitting TRBD2. Germline-derived CDR1 and CDR2 are SNHLY and FYNNEI. The CDR3 totals 15 residues. The V and J ends lost 6 bases and 5 bases, in that order; junction bases with no gene match: 8. The CDR3 here is CASSRLAGGPETQYF. In DNA, the CDR3 is TGTGCCAGCAGCCGCCTAGCGGGAGGCCCCGAGACCCAGTACTTC.

This clone was found once. V is TRBV30 and J is TRBJ2-7, with 7 positions matching TRBD1. CDR1 is GTSNPN and CDR2 is SVGIG in the germline V gene (reference sequence). The CDR3 contains 16 residues. The J segment lost 6 bases and the V segment lost 1 base, leaving 15 bases of the junction unmatched. In DNA form, the CDR3 reads TGTGCCTGGAGTGCGCCAGGGGGATGGGGGACCGGCGAGCAGTACTTC. Translated: CAWSAPGGWGTGEQYF. Based on the CDR3 plus reference TRBV30 and TRBJ2-7, the full variable domain is SQTIHQWPATLVQPVGSPLSLECTVEGTSNPNLYWYRQAAGRGLQLLFYSVGIGQISSEVPQNLSASRPQDRQFILSSKKLLLSDSGFYLCAWSAPGGWGTGEQYFGPGTRLTVT.

The V call is TRBV5-6, the J call TRBJ2-5, with 8 positions matching TRBD1. This CDR3 is 14 amino acids long. Germline trimming cut 4 bases from V and 7 bases from J; bases unmatched to any gene: 9. Germline values: CDR1 SGHDT, CDR2 YYEEEE. CDR3 in DNA: TGTGCCAGCAGCCGGGGACAGGCGGTGGGGACCCAGTACTTC. It translates to CASSRGQAVGTQYF.

The chain recombines TRBV10-2 with TRBJ1-6, with D tentatively TRBD1 (6 bases). V lost 3 bases and J lost 6, with 6 bases in between. CDR1 is WSHSY, CDR2 SAAADI, per germline. The CDR3 is made up of 13 amino acids. Here the CDR3 reads CASSDRGNSPLHF. The CDR3 DNA is TGCGCCAGCAGTGACAGGGGTAATTCACCCCTCCACTTT.

V and J are TRBV7-9 and TRBJ2-7, with 9 positions matching TRBD1. CDR1 is SEHNR and CDR2 is FQNEAQ in the germline V gene (reference sequence). The CDR3 length is 14 residues. After removal of 5 bases from V and 2 bases from J, the junction contained 4 bases not matched to a gene. This CDR3 reads CASSPDRGPYEQYF. The CDR3 DNA reads TGTGCCAGCAGCCCGGACAGGGGCCCCTACGAGCAGTACTTC.

The chain couples TRBV7-3 to TRBJ2-1, with 10 positions matching TRBD2. CDR3 size: 13 residues. Germline CDR1 SGHTA, CDR2 FQGTGA. The trim removed 6 bases at V and 8 bases at J, leaving 4 bases unmatched. CDR3 protein: CASRVAGGDEQFF. The CDR3 DNA sequence: TGTGCCAGCAGAGTAGCGGGAGGCGATGAGCAGTTCTTC.

The chain carries TRBV11-3 and TRBJ2-3, with D possibly matching TRBD2 (5 bases). The germline V gene encodes CDR1 SGHNT and CDR2 YENEEA. The CDR3 sequence is 13 residues long. Between the trimmed V and J ends, which lost 5 bases and 9 bases, there was a span of 15 bases. The chain's CDR3 is CASSLPGVKTQYF. The CDR3 nucleotides are TGTGCCAGCAGCCTGCCCGGGGTGAAGACGCAGTATTTT.

The chain has TRBV7-2 and TRBJ2-7; D unresolved. The CDR3 contains 11 residues. The V end lost 5 bases, the J end lost 4 bases, and 6 bases lay between the germline ends. CDR1 SGHTA and CDR2 FQGNSA come from the germline V gene. The CDR3, as DNA: TGTGCCAGCAGCACCCAGTACGAGCAGTACTTC. Its translation: CASSTQYEQYF. The variable domain in full, completed from reference TRBV7-2 and TRBJ2-7, reads GAGVSQSPSNKVTEKGKDVELRCDPISGHTALYWYRQSLGQGLEFLIYFQGNSAPDKSGLPSDRFSAERTGGSVSTLTIQRTQQEDSAVYLCASSTQYEQYFGPGTRLTVT.

This chain connects TRBV24-1 to TRBJ2-6, with a tentative D call TRBD1 (5 bases). Germline CDR1 is KGHDR and CDR2 is SFDVKD. The germline V and J ends were trimmed by 3 bases and 2 bases, with 7 bases remaining between them. The CDR3 is made up of 15 amino acids. DNA of the CDR3: TGTGCCACCAGTGATCCAGGGACTGGGGCCAACGTCCTGACTTTC. Its translation is CATSDPGTGANVLTF.

J is TRBJ1-1 and V is TRBV5-1, with 7 bases lining up with TRBD1. Germline V CDR1 and CDR2: SGHRS, YFSETQ. The junction had 9 bases not matched to a gene; V was cut back by 5 bases and J by 5 bases. This CDR3 has 14 residues. CDR3 DNA sequence: TGCGCCAGCAGACTAATGACAGGGCAAACTGAAGCTTTCTTT. This codes for CASRLMTGQTEAFF.

This chain connects TRBV11-1 to TRBJ1-1; 8 nucleotides match TRBD1. This CDR3 contains 14 residues. V lost 3 bases and J lost 3; bases outside the gene matches: 3. From germline, CDR1 is SGHAT and CDR2 FQDESV (reference sequence). The CDR3 DNA reads TGTGCCAGCAGCTTTCAGGGGGCCTACACTGAAGCTTTCTTT. Translation: CASSFQGAYTEAFF.

The chain carries TRBV15 and TRBJ1-1; the D gene is possibly TRBD1 (5 bases). The CDR3 sequence is 14 residues long. V dropped 3 bases and J dropped 4 bases, with 12 bases sitting between them. Germline V gene sequence: CDR1 LNHNV, CDR2 YYDKDF (reference sequence). CDR3 DNA: TGTGCCACCAGCAGGCCTTACGGGGGCACTGAAGCTTTCTTT. It encodes CATSRPYGGTEAFF. Full variable domain (outside the CDR3, taken from reference TRBV15 and TRBJ1-1): DAMVIQNPRYQVTQFGKPVTLSCSQTLNHNVMYWYQQKSSQAPKLLFHYYDKDFNNEADTPDNFQSRRPNTSFCFLDIRSPGLGDTAMYLCATSRPYGGTEAFFGQGTRLTVV.